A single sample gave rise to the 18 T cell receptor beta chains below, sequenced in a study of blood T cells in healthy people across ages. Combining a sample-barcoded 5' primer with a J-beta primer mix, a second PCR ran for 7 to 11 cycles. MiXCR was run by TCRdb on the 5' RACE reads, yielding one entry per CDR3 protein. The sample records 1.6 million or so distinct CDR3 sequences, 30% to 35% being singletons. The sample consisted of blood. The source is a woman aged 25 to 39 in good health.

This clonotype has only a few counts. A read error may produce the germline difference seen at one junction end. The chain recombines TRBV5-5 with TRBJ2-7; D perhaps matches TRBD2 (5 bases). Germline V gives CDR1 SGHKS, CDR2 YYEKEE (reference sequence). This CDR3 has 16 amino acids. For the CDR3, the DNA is TGTGCCAGCAGCCCCCCCCCTTGGAGGAAGACCTACGGGCAGTACTTC. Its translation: CASSPPPWRKTYGQYF.

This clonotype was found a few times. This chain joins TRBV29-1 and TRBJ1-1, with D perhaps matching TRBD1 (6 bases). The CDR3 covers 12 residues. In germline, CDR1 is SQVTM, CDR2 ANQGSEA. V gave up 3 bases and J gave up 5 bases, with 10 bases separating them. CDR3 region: CSVDKRGTEAFF. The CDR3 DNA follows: TGCAGCGTTGACAAGAGGGGGACTGAAGCTTTCTTT. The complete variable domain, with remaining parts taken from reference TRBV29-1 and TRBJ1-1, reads SAVISQKPSRDICQRGTSLTIQCQVDSQVTMMFWYRQQPGQSLTLIATANQGSEATYESGFVIDKFPISRPNLTFSTLTVSNMSPEDSSIYLCSVDKRGTEAFFGQGTRLTVV.

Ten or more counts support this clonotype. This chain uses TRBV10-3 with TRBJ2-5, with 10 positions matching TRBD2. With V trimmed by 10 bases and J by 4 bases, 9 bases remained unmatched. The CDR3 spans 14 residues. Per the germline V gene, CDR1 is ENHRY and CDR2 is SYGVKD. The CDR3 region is CATGLAGVRETQYF. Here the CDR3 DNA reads TGTGCCACGGGTCTAGCGGGAGTGCGAGAGACCCAGTACTTC.

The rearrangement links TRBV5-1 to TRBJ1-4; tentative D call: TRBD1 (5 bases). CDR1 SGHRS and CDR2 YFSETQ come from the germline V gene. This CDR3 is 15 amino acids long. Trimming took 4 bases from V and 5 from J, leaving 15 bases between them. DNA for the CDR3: TGCGCCAGCAGCCCGATCCCGGGACCCAATGAAAAACTGTTTTTT. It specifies CASSPIPGPNEKLFF. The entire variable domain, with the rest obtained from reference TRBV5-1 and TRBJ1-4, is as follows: KAGVTQTPRYLIKTRGQQVTLSCSPISGHRSVSWYQQTPGQGLQFLFEYFSETQRNKGNFPGRFSGRQFSNSRSEMNVSTLELGDSALYLCASSPIPGPNEKLFFGSGTQLSVL.

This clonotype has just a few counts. CDR3 protein: CASSGTGGLFEQYF. The DNA of the CDR3 is TGTGCCAGCAGTGGGACAGGGGGCCTATTCGAGCAGTACTTC. The chain joins TRBV6-1 to TRBJ2-7; 11 nucleotides line up with TRBD1. V was clipped by 4 bases and J by 6 bases; unmatched bases: 5. CDR3 length equals 14 residues. Germline V gene sequence: CDR1 MNHNS, CDR2 SASEGT.

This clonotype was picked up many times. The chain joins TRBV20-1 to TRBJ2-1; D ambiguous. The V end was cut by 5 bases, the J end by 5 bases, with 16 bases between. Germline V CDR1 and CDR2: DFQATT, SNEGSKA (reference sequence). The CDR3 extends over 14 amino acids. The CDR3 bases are TGCAGTGCTCAAACGGCAGGTCACAACAATGAGCAGTTCTTC. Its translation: CSAQTAGHNNEQFF.

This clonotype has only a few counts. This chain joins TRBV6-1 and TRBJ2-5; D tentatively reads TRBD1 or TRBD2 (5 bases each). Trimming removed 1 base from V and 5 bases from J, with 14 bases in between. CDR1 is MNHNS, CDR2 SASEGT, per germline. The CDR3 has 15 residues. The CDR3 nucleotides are TGTGCCAGCAGTGAAGGAGGGGTGGTAGGTGAGACCCAGTACTTC. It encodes CASSEGGVVGETQYF.

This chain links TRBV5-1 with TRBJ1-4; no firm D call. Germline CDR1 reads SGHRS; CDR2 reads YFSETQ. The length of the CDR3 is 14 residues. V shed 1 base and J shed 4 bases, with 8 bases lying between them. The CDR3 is CASSLTGVNEKLFF. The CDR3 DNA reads TGCGCCAGCAGCTTGACGGGAGTTAATGAAAAACTGTTTTTT.

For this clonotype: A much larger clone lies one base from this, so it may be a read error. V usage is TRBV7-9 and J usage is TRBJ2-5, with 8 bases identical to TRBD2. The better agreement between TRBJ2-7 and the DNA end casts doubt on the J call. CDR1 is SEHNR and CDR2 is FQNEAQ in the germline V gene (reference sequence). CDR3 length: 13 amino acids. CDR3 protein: CASTTGGRHEQYF. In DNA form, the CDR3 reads TGTGCCAGCACGACGGGGGGGCGCCACGAGCAGTACTTC.

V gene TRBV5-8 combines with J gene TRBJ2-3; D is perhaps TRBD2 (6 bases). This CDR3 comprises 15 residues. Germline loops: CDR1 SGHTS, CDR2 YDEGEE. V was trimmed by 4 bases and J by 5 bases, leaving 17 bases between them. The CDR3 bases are TGTGCCAGCAGCGCACGGCGGGGAGGTAGAGATACGCAGTATTTT. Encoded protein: CASSARRGGRDTQYF.

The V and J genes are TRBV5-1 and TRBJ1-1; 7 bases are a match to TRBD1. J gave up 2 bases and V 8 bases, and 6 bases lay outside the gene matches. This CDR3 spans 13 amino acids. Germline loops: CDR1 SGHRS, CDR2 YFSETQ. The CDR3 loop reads CASGDSPNTEAFF. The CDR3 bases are TGCGCCAGTGGGGACAGCCCAAACACTGAAGCTTTCTTT.

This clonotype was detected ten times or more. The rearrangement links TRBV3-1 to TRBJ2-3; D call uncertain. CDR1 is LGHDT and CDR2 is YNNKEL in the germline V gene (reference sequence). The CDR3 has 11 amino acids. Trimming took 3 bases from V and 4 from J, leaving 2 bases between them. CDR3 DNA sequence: TGTGCCAGCAGCCAGGCAGATACGCAGTATTTT. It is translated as CASSQADTQYF.

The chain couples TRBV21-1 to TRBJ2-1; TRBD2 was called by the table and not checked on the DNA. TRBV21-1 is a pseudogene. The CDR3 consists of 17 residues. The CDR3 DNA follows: TGTGCCAGCAGCAAAGTCGGGAGAATTAGCTCCTACAATGAGCAGTTCTTC. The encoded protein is CASSKVGRISSYNEQFF.

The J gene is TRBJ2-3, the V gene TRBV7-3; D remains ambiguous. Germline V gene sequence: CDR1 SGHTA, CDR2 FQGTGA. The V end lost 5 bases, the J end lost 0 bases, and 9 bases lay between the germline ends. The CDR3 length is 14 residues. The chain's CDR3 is CASSPQHSTDTQYF. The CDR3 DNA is TGTGCCAGCAGCCCCCAGCATAGCACAGATACGCAGTATTTT.

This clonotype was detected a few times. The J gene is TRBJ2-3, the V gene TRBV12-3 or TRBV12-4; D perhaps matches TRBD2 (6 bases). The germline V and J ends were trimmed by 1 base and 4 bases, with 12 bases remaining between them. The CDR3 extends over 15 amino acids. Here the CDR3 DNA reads TGTGCCAGCAGTTTAGACCGGGGGTGGGCAGATACGCAGTATTTT. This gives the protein CASSLDRGWADTQYF.

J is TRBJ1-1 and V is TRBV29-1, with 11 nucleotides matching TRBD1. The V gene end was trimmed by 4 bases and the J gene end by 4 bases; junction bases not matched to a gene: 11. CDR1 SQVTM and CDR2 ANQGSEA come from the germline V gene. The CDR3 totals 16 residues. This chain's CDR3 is CSVANIADRGLTEAFF. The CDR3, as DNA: TGCAGCGTTGCGAATATAGCGGACAGGGGGCTCACTGAAGCTTTCTTT.

For the CDR3, the DNA is TGTGCCAGCAGCCCTCGGACAGGAACGGGAGAGACCCAGTACTTC. This encodes CASSPRTGTGETQYF. V usage is TRBV11-2 and J usage is TRBJ2-5, with TRBD1 matching 7 bases. After removal of 5 bases from V and 4 bases from J, the junction contained 10 bases not matched to a gene. Germline CDR1 is SGHAT and CDR2 is FQNNGV. The CDR3 spans 15 residues.

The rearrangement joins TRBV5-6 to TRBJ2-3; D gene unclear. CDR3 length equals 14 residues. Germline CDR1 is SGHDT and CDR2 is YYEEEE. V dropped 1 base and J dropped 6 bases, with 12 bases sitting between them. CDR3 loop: CASSLLIGQDTQYF. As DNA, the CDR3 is TGTGCCAGCAGCTTGTTGATAGGGCAGGATACGCAGTATTTT.